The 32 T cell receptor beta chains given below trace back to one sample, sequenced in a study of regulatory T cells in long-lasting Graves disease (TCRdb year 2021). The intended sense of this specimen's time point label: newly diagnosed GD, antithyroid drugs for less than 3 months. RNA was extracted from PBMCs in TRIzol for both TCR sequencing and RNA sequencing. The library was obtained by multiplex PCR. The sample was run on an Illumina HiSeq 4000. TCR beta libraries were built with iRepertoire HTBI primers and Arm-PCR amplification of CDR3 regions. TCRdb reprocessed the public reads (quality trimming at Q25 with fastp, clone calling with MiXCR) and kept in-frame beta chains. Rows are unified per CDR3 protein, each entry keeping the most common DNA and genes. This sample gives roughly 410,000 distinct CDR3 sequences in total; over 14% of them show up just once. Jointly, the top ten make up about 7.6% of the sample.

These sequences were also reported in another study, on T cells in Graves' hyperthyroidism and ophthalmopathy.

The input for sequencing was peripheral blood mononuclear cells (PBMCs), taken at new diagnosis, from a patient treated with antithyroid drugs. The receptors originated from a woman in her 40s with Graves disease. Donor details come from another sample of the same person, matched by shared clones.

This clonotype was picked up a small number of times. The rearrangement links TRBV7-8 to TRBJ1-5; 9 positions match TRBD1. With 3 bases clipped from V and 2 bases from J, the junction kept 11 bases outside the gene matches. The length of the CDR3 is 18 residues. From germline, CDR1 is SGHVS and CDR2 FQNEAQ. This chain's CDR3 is CASSFNPTGGLGNQPQHF. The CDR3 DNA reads TGTGCCAGCAGCTTTAACCCTACAGGGGGCCTCGGCAATCAGCCCCAGCATTTT.

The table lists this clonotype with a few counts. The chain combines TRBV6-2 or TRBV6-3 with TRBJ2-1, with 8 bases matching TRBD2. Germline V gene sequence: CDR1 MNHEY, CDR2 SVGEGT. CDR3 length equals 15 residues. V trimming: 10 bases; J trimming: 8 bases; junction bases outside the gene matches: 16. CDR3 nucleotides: TGTGCCACTGAGCCCATGCGGGAGGCCCTCGATGAGCAGTTCTTC. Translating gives CATEPMREALDEQFF.

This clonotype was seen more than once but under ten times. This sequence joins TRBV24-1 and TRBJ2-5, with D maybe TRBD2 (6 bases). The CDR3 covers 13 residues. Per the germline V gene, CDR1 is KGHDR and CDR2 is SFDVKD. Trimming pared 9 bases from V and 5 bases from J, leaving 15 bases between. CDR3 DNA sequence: TGTGCCACCGCGTCGGGGACTTGGGAGACCCAGTACTTC. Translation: CATASGTWETQYF.

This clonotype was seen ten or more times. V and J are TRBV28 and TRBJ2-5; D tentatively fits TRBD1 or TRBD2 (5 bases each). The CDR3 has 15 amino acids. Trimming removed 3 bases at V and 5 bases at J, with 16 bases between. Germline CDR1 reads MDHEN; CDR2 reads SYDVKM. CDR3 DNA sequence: TGTGCCAGCAGTTTTGGGACCCATTCGGGGGAGACCCAGTACTTC. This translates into CASSFGTHSGETQYF.

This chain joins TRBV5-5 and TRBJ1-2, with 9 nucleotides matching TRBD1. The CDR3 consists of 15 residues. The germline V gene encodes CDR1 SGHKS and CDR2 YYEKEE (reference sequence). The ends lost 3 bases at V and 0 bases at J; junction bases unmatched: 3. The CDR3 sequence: CASSWTGDPNYGYTF. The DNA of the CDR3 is TGTGCCAGCAGCTGGACAGGGGACCCTAACTATGGCTACACCTTC.

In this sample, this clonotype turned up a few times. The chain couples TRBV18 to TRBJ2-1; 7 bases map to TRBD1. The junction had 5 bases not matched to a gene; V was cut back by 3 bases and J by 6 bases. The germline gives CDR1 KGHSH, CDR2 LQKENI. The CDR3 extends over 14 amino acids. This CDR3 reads CASSPDRVRNEQFF. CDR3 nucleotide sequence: TGTGCCAGCTCACCTGACAGGGTCCGCAATGAGCAGTTCTTC. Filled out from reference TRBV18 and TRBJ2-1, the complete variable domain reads NAGVMQNPRHLVRRRGQEARLRCSPMKGHSHVYWYRQLPEEGLKFMVYLQKENIIDESGMPKERFSAEFPKEGPSILRIQQVVRGDSAAYFCASSPDRVRNEQFFGPGTRLTVL.

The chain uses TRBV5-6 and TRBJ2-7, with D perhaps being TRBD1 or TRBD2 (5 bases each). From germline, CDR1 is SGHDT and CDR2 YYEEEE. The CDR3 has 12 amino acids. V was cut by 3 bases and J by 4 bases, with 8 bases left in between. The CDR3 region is CASSWDRYEQYF. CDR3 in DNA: TGTGCCAGCAGCTGGGACCGATACGAGCAGTACTTC.

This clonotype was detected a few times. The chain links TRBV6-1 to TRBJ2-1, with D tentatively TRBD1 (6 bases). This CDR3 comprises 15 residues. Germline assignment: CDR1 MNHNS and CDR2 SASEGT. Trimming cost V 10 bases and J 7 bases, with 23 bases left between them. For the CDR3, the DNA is TGTGCCACACCCCGCCCGGGACATAGGCTGAATGAGCAGTTCTTC. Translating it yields CATPRPGHRLNEQFF.

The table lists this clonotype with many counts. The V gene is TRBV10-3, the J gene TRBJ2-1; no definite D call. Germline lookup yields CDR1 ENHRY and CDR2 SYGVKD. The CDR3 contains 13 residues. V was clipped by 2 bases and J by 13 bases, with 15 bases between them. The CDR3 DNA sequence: TGTGCCATCAGTGAGCACCTCGCAACGAACCAGTTCTTC. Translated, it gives CAISEHLATNQFF.

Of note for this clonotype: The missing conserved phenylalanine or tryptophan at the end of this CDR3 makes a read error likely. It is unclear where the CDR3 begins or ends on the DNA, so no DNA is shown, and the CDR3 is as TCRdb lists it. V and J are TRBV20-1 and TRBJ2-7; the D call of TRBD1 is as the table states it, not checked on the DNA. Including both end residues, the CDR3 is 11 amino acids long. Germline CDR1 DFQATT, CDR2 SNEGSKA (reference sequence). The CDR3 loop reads CSARGGLGQAR.

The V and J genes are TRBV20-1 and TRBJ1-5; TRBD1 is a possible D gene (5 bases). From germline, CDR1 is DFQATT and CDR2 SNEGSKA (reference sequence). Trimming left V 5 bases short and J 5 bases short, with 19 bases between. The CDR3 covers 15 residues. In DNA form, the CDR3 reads TGCAGTGCTCAGCAGGGTAAGGGGAGTGATCAGCCCCAGCATTTT. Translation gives CSAQQGKGSDQPQHF.

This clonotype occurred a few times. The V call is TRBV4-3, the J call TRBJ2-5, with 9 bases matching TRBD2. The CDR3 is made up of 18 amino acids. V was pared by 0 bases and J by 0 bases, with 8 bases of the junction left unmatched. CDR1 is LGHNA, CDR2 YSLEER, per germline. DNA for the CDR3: TGCGCCAGCAGCCAAGATCTCCCGCTAGCGGGGTACCAAGAGACCCAGTACTTC. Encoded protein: CASSQDLPLAGYQETQYF.

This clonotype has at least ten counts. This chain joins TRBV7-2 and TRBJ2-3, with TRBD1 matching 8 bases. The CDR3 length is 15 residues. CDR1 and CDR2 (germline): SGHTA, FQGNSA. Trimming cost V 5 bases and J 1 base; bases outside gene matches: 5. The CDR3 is CASSAQGARTDTQYF. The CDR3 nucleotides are TGTGCCAGCAGCGCGCAGGGGGCCCGCACAGATACGCAGTATTTT. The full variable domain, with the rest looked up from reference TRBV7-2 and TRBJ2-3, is GAGVSQSPSNKVTEKGKDVELRCDPISGHTALYWYRQSLGQGLEFLIYFQGNSAPDKSGLPSDRFSAERTGGSVSTLTIQRTQQEDSAVYLCASSAQGARTDTQYFGPGTRLTVL.

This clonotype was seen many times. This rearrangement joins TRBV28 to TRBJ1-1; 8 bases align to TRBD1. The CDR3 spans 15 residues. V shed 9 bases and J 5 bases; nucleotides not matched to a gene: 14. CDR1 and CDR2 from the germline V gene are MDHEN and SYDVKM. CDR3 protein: CASQETGQGATEAFF. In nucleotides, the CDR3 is TGTGCCAGTCAGGAAACAGGACAGGGCGCGACTGAAGCTTTCTTT.

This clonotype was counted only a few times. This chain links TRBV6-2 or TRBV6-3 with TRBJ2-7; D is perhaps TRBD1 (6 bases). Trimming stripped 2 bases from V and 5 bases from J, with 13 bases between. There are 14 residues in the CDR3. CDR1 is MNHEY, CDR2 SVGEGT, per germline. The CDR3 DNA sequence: TGTGCCAGCAGTTACATCCGGGACACGGACGAGCAGTACTTC. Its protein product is CASSYIRDTDEQYF.

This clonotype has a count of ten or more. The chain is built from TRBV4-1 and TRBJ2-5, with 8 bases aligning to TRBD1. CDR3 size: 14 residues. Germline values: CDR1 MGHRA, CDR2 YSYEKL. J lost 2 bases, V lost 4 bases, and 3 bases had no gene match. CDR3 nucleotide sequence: TGCGCCAGCAGCCCCTACAGGGGGCAAGAGACCCAGTACTTC. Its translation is CASSPYRGQETQYF.

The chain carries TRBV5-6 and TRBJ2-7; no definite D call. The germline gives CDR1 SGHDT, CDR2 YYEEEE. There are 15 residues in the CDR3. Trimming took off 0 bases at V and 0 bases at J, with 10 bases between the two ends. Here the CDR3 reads CASSLDRQPSYEQYF. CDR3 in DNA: TGTGCCAGCAGCTTGGATAGGCAACCCTCCTACGAGCAGTACTTC.

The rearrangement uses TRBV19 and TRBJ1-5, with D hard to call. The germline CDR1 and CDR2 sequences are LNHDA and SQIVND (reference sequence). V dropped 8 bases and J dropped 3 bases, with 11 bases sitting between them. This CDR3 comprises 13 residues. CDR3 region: CASSERLNQPQHF. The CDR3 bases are TGTGCCAGTTCGGAGCGACTCAATCAGCCCCAGCATTTT.

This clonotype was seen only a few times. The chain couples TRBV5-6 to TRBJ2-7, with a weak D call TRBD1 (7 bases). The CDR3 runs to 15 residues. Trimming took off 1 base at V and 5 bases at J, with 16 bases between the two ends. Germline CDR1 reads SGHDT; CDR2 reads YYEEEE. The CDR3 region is CASSLSGGGSDEQYF. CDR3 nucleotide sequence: TGTGCCAGCAGCTTGAGTGGAGGGGGCAGCGACGAGCAGTACTTC.

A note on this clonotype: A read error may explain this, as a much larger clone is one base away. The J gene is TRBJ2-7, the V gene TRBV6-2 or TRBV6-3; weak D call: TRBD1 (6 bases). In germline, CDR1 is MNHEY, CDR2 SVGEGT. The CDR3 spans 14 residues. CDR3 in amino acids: CTSRLRGRLYEQYF. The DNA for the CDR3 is TGTACCAGCAGACTCAGGGGCCGCCTTTACGAGCAGTACTTC.

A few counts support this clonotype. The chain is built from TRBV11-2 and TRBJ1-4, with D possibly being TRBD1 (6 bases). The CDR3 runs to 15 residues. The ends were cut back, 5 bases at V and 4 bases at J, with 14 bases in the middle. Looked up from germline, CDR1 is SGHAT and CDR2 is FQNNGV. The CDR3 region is CASSPRQAINEKLFF. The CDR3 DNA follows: TGTGCCAGCAGCCCTCGACAGGCGATTAATGAAAAACTGTTTTTT.

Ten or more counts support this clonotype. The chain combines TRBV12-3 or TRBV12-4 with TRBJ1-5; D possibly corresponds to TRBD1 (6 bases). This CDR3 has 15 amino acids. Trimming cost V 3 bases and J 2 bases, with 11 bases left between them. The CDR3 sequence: CASSLGGAGNQPQHF. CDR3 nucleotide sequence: TGTGCCAGCAGTTTGGGGGGCGCGGGCAATCAGCCCCAGCATTTT.

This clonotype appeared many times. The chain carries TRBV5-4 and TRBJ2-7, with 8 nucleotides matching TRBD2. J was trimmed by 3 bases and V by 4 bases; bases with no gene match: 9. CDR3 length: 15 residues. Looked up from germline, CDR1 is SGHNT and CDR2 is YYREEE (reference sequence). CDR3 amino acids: CASSPSGSMSYEQYF. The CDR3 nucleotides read TGTGCCAGCAGCCCCAGCGGGAGTATGAGCTACGAGCAGTACTTC.

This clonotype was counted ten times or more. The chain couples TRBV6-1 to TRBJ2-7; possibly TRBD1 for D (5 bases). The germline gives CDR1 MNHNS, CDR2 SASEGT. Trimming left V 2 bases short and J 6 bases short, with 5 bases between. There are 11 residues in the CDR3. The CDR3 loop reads CASSERGEQYF. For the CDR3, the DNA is TGTGCCAGCAGTGAAAGGGGCGAGCAGTACTTC.

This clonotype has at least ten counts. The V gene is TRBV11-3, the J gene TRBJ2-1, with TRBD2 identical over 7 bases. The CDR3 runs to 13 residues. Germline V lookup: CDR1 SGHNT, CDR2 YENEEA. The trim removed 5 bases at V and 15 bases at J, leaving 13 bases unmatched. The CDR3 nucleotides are TGTGCCAGCAGCCCGTCGTGGGGGGAGGGGCGGTTCTTC. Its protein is CASSPSWGEGRFF.

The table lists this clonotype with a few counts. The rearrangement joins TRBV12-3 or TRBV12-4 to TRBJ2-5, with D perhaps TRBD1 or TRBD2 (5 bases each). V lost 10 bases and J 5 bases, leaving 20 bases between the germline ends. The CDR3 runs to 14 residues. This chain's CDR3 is CATSRDPPEETQYF. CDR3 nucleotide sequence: TGTGCCACTTCTCGGGACCCGCCGGAGGAGACCCAGTACTTC.

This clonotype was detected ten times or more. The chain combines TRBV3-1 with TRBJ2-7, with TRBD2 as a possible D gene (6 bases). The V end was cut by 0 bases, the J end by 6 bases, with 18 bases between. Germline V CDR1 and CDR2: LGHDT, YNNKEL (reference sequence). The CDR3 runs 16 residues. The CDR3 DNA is TGTGCCAGCAGCCAAGATTTAGCGGCCACAACCCCCGAGCAGTACTTC. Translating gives CASSQDLAATTPEQYF.

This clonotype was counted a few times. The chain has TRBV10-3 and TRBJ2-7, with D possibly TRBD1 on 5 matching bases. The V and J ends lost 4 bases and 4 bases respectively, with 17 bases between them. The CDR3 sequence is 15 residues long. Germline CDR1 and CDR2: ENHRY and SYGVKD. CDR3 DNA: TGTGCCATCAGTGGCTTTGGACACCAACTTTACGAGCAGTACTTC. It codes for CAISGFGHQLYEQYF.

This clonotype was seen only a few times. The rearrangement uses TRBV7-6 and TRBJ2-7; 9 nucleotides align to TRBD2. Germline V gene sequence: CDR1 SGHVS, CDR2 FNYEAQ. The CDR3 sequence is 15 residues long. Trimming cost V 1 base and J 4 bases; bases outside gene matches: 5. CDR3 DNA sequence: TGTGCCAGCAGCTTAGAGGCTAGCGGGACTTACGAGCAGTACTTC. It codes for CASSLEASGTYEQYF.

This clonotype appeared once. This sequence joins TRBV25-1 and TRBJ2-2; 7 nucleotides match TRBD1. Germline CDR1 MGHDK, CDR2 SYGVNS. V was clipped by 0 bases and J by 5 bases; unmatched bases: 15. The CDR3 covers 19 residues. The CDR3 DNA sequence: TGTGCCAGCAGTGAATATTTTGGTGGGGACAGCAAAACAACCGGGGAGCTGTTTTTT. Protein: CASSEYFGGDSKTTGELFF.

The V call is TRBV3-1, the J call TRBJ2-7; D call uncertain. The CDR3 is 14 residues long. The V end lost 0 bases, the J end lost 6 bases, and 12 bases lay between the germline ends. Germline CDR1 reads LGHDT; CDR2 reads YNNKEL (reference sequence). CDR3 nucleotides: TGTGCCAGCAGCCAAGATGTGCCAAGCTGCGAGCAGTACTTC. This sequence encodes CASSQDVPSCEQYF.

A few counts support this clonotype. The chain's CDR3 is CSARSREAPYEQYF. The CDR3 DNA sequence: TGCAGTGCTAGATCCCGGGAGGCCCCCTACGAGCAGTACTTC. The chain links TRBV20-1 to TRBJ2-7, with 7 bases that match TRBD2. The CDR3 sequence is 14 residues long. The V and J ends lost 2 bases and 2 bases, in that order; junction bases with no gene match: 6. Germline CDR1 DFQATT, CDR2 SNEGSKA (reference sequence).